The sequence of this TCR beta chain was determined in a study of T cells after yellow fever vaccination. Study in general: Preparation of the low-cell-number fractions used SMART-Seq v4 Ultra Low Input. Study conclusions and caveats: The booster saw the reappearance of most primary-vaccination clones (roughly 95% CD4, 88% CD8). Contaminating bulk clonotypes could be abundant in FACS-sorted repertoires.

Comment on this clonotype: Its antigen is as yet unknown.

This CDR3 comprises 16 residues. Trimming pared 0 bases from V and 3 bases from J, leaving 13 bases between. Germline V gene lookup returns CDR1 LGHNA and CDR2 YSLEER. Template-switching 5'RACE yielded the TCR cDNA; a universal primer site and UMIs were added in the process. TCRdb reanalysed the 5' RACE reads using MiXCR and keeps one entry per CDR3 protein. The sample records roughly 500,000 distinct CDR3 sequences, roughly 19% being singletons. This rearrangement joins TRBV4-3 to TRBJ2-3, with D uncertain. Sequences were derived from PBMCs, sampled 15 days after the yellow fever booster vaccination. The origin of this receptor is a man in his thirties or forties who received the YFV17D yellow fever vaccine. The CDR3 here is CASSQDVVVTTDTQYF. As DNA, the CDR3 is TGCGCCAGCAGCCAAGATGTCGTAGTAACAACAGATACGCAGTATTTT.